Each of the 17 T cell receptor beta chains below was sequenced from the same sample in a study of blood T cell repertoires in COVID-19. Assay: immunoSEQ multiplex PCR; the TCRdb copy retains only in-frame clones and omits some. Of 150,000 or so clones listed, roughly nine tenths are singletons. The material sequenced was peripheral blood. These receptors all stem from a woman in her 70s with acute or convalescent COVID-19.

This chain connects TRBV7-8 to TRBJ2-5, with 7 bases matching TRBD2. There are 13 residues in the CDR3. Germline-derived CDR1 and CDR2 are SGHVS and FQNEAQ. The J segment lost 5 bases and the V segment lost 5 bases, leaving 5 bases of the junction unmatched. In DNA form, the CDR3 reads TGTGCCAGCAGCCGGGCCGGGGGGGAGACCCAGTACTTC. Its translation is CASSRAGGETQYF.

This clone came up once. The V gene is TRBV2, the J gene TRBJ2-3; 11 positions agree with TRBD2. The CDR3 loop spans 19 amino acids. Germline-derived CDR1 and CDR2 are SNHLY and FYNNEI. V trimming: 1 base; J trimming: 4 bases; junction bases outside the gene matches: 13. In DNA form, the CDR3 reads TGTGCCAGCAGTGAAGACGGGGGCTGGCTAGCGGGGGGCTCAGATACGCAGTATTTT. Translating it yields CASSEDGGWLAGGSDTQYF. Supplemented by reference TRBV2 and TRBJ2-3, the full variable domain reads EPEVTQTPSHQVTQMGQEVILRCVPISNHLYFYWYRQILGQKVEFLVSFYNNEISEKSEIFDDQFSVERPDGSNFTLKIRSTKLEDSAMYFCASSEDGGWLAGGSDTQYFGPGTRLTVL.

This chain links TRBV18 with TRBJ2-2, with 8 bases that match TRBD1. Germline V gene lookup returns CDR1 KGHSH and CDR2 LQKENI. The CDR3 sequence is 17 residues long. V shed 3 bases, J shed 5 bases, and the junction held 11 bases outside the gene matches. The CDR3 region is CASSPRHGQGGTGELFF. Written as DNA, the CDR3 is TGTGCCAGCTCACCCCGGCACGGACAGGGTGGTACCGGGGAGCTGTTTTTT.

CDR3 in DNA: TGTGCCAGCAGCTTAGCGTGGTGGCAGACTAACTATGGCTACACCTTC. Translated, it gives CASSLAWWQTNYGYTF. V gene TRBV7-2 combines with J gene TRBJ1-2, with D unclear. V was clipped by 0 bases and J by 0 bases, with 11 bases between them. Germline CDR1 and CDR2: SGHTA and FQGNSA. This CDR3 is 16 amino acids long.

On this clone itself: Because the CDR3's place on the DNA is in doubt, the DNA is left out and the CDR3 is given as listed by TCRdb. The gene calls are TRBV6-6 and TRBJ1-1. CDR1 and CDR2 (germline): MNHNY, SVGAGI (reference sequence). The CDR3 is 13 residues long, ends included. The CDR3 region is CASSSSGYTEAFF.

The chain carries TRBV7-2 and TRBJ1-3; TRBD1 matches 8 bases. CDR1 is SGHTA and CDR2 is FQGNSA in the germline V gene. The CDR3 has 17 residues. V dropped 5 bases and J dropped 0; count of bases not matched to a gene: 9. CDR3 in DNA: TGTGCCAGCAGCCCCCAGCAGGGGGCTTCCTCTGGAAACACCATATATTTT. Translating gives CASSPQQGASSGNTIYF. The full variable domain, rest sourced from reference TRBV7-2 and TRBJ1-3, is GAGVSQSPSNKVTEKGKDVELRCDPISGHTALYWYRQSLGQGLEFLIYFQGNSAPDKSGLPSDRFSAERTGGSVSTLTIQRTQQEDSAVYLCASSPQQGASSGNTIYFGEGSWLTVV.

The chain recombines TRBV5-1 with TRBJ2-1, with D unresolved. This CDR3 comprises 12 residues. Germline loops: CDR1 SGHRS, CDR2 YFSETQ. With 0 bases removed from V and 9 bases from J, the gap between germline ends came to 7 bases. The CDR3 is CASSLDGGEQFF. In DNA form, the CDR3 reads TGCGCCAGCAGCTTGGACGGCGGTGAGCAGTTCTTC. The full variable domain, in which reference TRBV5-1 and TRBJ2-1 provide the parts outside the CDR3, is KAGVTQTPRYLIKTRGQQVTLSCSPISGHRSVSWYQQTPGQGLQFLFEYFSETQRNKGNFPGRFSGRQFSNSRSEMNVSTLELGDSALYLCASSLDGGEQFFGPGTRLTVL.

This clone was counted a single time. The chain employs TRBV16 and TRBJ1-5; 7 bases align to TRBD1. Germline CDR1 reads KGHSY; CDR2 reads FQNENV. The J segment lost 1 base and the V segment lost 2 bases, leaving 2 bases of the junction unmatched. The CDR3 contains 15 residues. The CDR3, as DNA: TGTGCCAGCAGCCAAGACAGGGTGAGCAATCAGCCCCAGCATTTT. It codes for CASSQDRVSNQPQHF.

The chain joins TRBV9 to TRBJ2-1; possible D gene TRBD2, 6 bases. Trimming stripped 4 bases from V and 10 bases from J, with 18 bases between. The CDR3 length is 14 residues. CDR1 and CDR2 from the germline V gene are SGDLS and YYNGEE. Here the CDR3 reads CASSLTGTRKEQFF. CDR3 in DNA: TGTGCCAGCAGCTTAACCGGGACTCGTAAGGAGCAGTTCTTC.

This chain joins TRBV12-3 or TRBV12-4 and TRBJ1-2, with D unclear. The V gene lost 5 bases and the J gene lost 4 bases, with 11 bases spanning the gap. This CDR3 comprises 13 residues. This CDR3 is CASSLGDIYGYTF. The DNA of the CDR3 is TGTGCCAGCAGTCTAGGAGATATCTATGGCTACACCTTC.

The chain uses TRBV15 and TRBJ2-7; 8 bases fit TRBD1. After removal of 0 bases from V and 9 bases from J, the junction contained 7 bases not matched to a gene. Germline CDR1 is LNHNV and CDR2 is YYDKDF (reference sequence). This CDR3 has 14 amino acids. CDR3 DNA: TGTGCCACCAGCAGAGATTGGGGACAGGTTTGGCAGTACTTC. This gives the protein CATSRDWGQVWQYF.

The genes are TRBV6-5 and TRBJ1-2, with a tentative D call TRBD1 (6 bases). Trimming took 2 bases from V and 4 from J, leaving 17 bases between them. Germline-derived CDR1 and CDR2 are MNHEY and SVGAGI. The length of the CDR3 is 16 residues. The CDR3 bases are TGTGCCAGCAGTTACCAAACAACGGGGGGCCTCTATGGCTACACCTTC. Protein sequence: CASSYQTTGGLYGYTF.

The chain uses TRBV7-6 and TRBJ1-1; D is possibly TRBD1 (6 bases). This CDR3 has 13 residues. CDR1 SGHVS and CDR2 FNYEAQ come from the germline V gene. The V end was cut by 5 bases, the J end by 3 bases, with 10 bases between. The CDR3 loop is CASSLGQHTEAFF. CDR3 DNA: TGTGCCAGCAGCCTAGGACAGCACACTGAAGCTTTCTTT.

The chain couples TRBV30 to TRBJ1-6; unclear D gene. Germline CDR1 reads GTSNPN; CDR2 reads SVGIG (reference sequence). Trimming shortened V by 6 bases and J by 2 bases, and 14 bases separated the two germline ends. This CDR3 is built from 15 residues. CDR3 DNA: TGTGCCTGTTCCCCGAGGGCGGCCTATAATTCACCCCTCCACTTT. Protein: CACSPRAAYNSPLHF.

V gene TRBV6-5 combines with J gene TRBJ1-2; D gene ambiguous. The CDR3 contains 12 residues. The V and J ends lost 10 bases and 4 bases respectively, with 13 bases between them. The germline V gene has CDR1 MNHEY and CDR2 SVGAGI. CDR3 sequence: CATGTTLYGYTF. CDR3 bases: TGTGCCACCGGAACTACGCTCTATGGCTACACCTTC.

The V gene is TRBV6-5, the J gene TRBJ1-1; D unclear. Between the trimmed V and J ends, which lost 8 bases and 10 bases, there was a span of 17 bases. This CDR3 has 12 amino acids. Germline V gene sequence: CDR1 MNHEY, CDR2 SVGAGI. CDR3 region: CASGYSWEGAFF. In nucleotides, the CDR3 is TGTGCCAGCGGGTATAGTTGGGAGGGAGCTTTCTTT.

The chain joins TRBV19 to TRBJ1-6; 9 nucleotides align to TRBD1. The CDR3 is 13 residues long. Trimming at V came to 5 bases and at J to 13 bases, leaving 6 bases not matched to a gene. In germline, CDR1 is LNHDA, CDR2 SQIVND (reference sequence). The CDR3 sequence is CASSLGQGGPLHF. As DNA, the CDR3 is TGTGCCAGTAGTTTGGGACAGGGCGGGCCCCTCCACTTT. Combining the CDR3 with reference TRBV19 and TRBJ1-6 gives the whole variable domain DGGITQSPKYLFRKEGQNVTLSCEQNLNHDAMYWYRQDPGQGLRLIYYSQIVNDFQKGDIAEGYSVSREKKESFPLTVTSAQKNPTAFYLCASSLGQGGPLHFGNGTRLTVT.